This T cell receptor beta chain derives from a study of shared clonotypes between healthy human individuals. Study-level points and caveats: Represented diversity (both genetic and exposure-history) was limited by the small number of donors.

In the case of this clone: Antigen specificity is unknown. A far more abundant clone sits one base away, making this likely a read error. This specimen includes other DNA sequences encoding the same CDR3.

Deep-level running was used for the assay. Unsorted PBMCs provided DNA that was sequenced on ten immunoSEQ deep assay plates. Source study methods: Owing to the provision of junction-only sequences devoid of quality scores by immunoSEQ, filtering differed. The repertoire was sequenced with immunoSEQ multiplex PCR; TCRdb's copy has only in-frame clones and lacks some. D and trimming come from the DNA, and the V and J calls and clone size come from that table. The data contain approximately 500,000 clones, over 70% of them singletons. This CDR3 is 14 amino acids long. The germline CDR1 and CDR2 sequences are SEHNR and FQNEAQ (reference sequence). V was pared by 5 bases and J by 12 bases, with 13 bases of the junction left unmatched.

The chain uses TRBV7-9 and TRBJ1-1; 9 nucleotides line up with TRBD1. What was sequenced was PBMCs. The clonotype originates from a woman between 40 and 55 years old in good health. Some clones in this sample may be carry-over from other donors' samples. The CDR3 nucleotides are TGTGCCAGCAGCCTATGGGACGGACAGGGGAGAACTTTCTTT. It is translated as CASSLWDGQGRTFF.